This T cell receptor beta chain is from a study of cytomegalovirus exposure and HLA in healthy donors. This clone showed up just a few times. PCR was performed using 60 Vbeta and 13 Jbeta primers. Clones were read by immunoSEQ multiplex PCR, and TCRdb kept only the in-frame ones, dropping some. The sample consists of over 200,000 clones, approximately 82% of them appearing once. This CDR3 is 14 amino acids long. The germline CDR1 and CDR2 sequences are SGHRS and YFSETQ. The V and J ends lost 4 bases and 0 bases respectively, with 10 bases between them. The clonotype originates from a male donor in good health and CMV-seronegative. The specimen sequenced was PBMCs. This chain uses TRBV5-1 with TRBJ1-2; tentative D call: TRBD1 (6 bases). The CDR3, as DNA: TGCGCCAGCAGCCCGGGGACACCTAACTATGGCTACACCTTC. The encoded protein is CASSPGTPNYGYTF. Drawing the rest from reference TRBV5-1 and TRBJ1-2, the complete variable domain is KAGVTQTPRYLIKTRGQQVTLSCSPISGHRSVSWYQQTPGQGLQFLFEYFSETQRNKGNFPGRFSGRQFSNSRSEMNVSTLELGDSALYLCASSPGTPNYGYTFGSGTRLTVV.